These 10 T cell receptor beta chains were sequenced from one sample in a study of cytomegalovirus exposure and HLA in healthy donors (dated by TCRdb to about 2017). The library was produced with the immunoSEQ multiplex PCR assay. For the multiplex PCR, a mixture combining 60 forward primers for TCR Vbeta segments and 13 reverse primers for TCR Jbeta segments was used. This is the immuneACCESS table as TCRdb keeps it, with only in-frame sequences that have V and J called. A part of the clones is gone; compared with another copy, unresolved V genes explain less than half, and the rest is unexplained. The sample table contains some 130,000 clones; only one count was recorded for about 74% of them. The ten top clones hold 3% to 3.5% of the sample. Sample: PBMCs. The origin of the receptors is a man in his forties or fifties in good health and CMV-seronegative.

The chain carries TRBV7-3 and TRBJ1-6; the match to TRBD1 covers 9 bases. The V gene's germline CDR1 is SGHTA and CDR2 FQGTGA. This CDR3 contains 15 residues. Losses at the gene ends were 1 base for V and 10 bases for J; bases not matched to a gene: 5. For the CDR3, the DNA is TGTGCCAGCAGCTTAATGGGACAGGGTGAATCACCCCTCCACTTT. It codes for CASSLMGQGESPLHF.

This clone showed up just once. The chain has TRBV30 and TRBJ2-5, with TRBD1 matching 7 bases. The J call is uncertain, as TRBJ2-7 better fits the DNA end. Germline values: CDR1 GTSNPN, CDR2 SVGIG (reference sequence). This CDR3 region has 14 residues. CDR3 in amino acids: CAWSVWGQRYEQYF. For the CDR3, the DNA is TGTGCCTGGAGTGTATGGGGACAGAGGTACGAGCAGTACTTC.

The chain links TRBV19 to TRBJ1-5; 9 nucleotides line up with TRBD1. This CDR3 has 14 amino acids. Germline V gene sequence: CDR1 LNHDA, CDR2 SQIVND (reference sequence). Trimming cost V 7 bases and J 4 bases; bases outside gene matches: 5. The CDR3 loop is CASKVDRGNQPQHF. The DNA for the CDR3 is TGTGCCAGTAAGGTCGACAGGGGGAATCAGCCCCAGCATTTT. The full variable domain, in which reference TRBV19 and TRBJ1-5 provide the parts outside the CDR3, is DGGITQSPKYLFRKEGQNVTLSCEQNLNHDAMYWYRQDPGQGLRLIYYSQIVNDFQKGDIAEGYSVSREKKESFPLTVTSAQKNPTAFYLCASKVDRGNQPQHFGDGTRLSIL.

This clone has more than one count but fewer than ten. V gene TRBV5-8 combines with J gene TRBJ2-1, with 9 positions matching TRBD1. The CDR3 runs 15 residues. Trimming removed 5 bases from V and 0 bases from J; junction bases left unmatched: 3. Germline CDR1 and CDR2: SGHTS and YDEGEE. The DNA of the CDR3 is TGTGCCAGCAGGAAGGACAGGGGCTCCTACAATGAGCAGTTCTTC. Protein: CASRKDRGSYNEQFF. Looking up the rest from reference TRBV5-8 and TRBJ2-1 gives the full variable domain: EAGVTQSPTHLIKTRGQQATLRCSPISGHTSVYWYQQALGLGLQFLLWYDEGEERNRGNFPPRFSGRQFPNYSSELNVNALELEDSALYLCASRKDRGSYNEQFFGPGTRLTVL.

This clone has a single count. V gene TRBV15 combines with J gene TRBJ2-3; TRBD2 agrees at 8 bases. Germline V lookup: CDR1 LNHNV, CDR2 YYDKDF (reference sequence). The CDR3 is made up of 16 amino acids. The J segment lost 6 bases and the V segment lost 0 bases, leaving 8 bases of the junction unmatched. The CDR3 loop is CATSREDSGNVDTQYF. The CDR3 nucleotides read TGTGCCACCAGCAGAGAGGATAGCGGGAATGTTGATACGCAGTATTTT.

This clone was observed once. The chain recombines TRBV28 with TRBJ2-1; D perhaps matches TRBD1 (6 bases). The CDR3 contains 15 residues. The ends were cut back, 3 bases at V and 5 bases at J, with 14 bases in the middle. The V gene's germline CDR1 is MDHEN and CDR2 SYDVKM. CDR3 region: CASSFTGTRDNEQFF. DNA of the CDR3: TGTGCCAGCAGTTTTACCGGGACAAGGGACAATGAGCAGTTCTTC.

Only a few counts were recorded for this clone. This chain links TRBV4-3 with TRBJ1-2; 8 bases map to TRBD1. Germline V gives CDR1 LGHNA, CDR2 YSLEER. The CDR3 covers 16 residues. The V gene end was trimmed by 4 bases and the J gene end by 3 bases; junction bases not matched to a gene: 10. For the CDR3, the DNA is TGCGCCAGCAGCCCGGACCGGACAGGGCCCTACTATGGCTACACCTTC. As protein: CASSPDRTGPYYGYTF.

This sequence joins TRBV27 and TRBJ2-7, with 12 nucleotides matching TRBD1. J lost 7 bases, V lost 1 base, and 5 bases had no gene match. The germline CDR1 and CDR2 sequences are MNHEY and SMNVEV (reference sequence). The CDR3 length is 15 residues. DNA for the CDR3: TGTGCCAGCAGTTTATTGGGACAGGGGGCGTGGGAGCAGTACTTC. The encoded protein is CASSLLGQGAWEQYF.

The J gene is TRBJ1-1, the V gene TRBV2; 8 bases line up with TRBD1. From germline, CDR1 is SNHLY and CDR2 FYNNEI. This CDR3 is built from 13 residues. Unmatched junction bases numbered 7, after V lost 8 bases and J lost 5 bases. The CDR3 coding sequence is TGTGCCAGCGTACCGACAGGGGAGACTGAAGCTTTCTTT. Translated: CASVPTGETEAFF. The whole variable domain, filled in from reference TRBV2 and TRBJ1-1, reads EPEVTQTPSHQVTQMGQEVILRCVPISNHLYFYWYRQILGQKVEFLVSFYNNEISEKSEIFDDQFSVERPDGSNFTLKIRSTKLEDSAMYFCASVPTGETEAFFGQGTRLTVV.

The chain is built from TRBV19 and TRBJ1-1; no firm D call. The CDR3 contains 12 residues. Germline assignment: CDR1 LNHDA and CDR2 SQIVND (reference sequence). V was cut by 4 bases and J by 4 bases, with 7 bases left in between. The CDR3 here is CASSNGSTEAFF. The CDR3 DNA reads TGTGCCAGTAGTAATGGGAGCACTGAAGCTTTCTTT.